The 25 T cell receptor beta chains given below trace back to one sample, sequenced in a study of OX40 agonist ivuxolimab in advanced cancers. Here immunoSEQ multiplex PCR was the method, and the copy in TCRdb shows in-frame clones only, minus some. The table lists about 94,000 clones, 90% to 95% of them singletons, with 0.81% in the top ten. The sequencing used CD4+ or CD8+ T cells sorted from blood, collected in a trial of the OX40 agonist ivuxolimab. These receptors originate from an adult with an advanced solid tumor such as melanoma, head and neck, liver or kidney cancer.

This chain connects TRBV27 to TRBJ2-3; 9 bases agree with TRBD2. The trim removed 6 bases at V and 8 bases at J, leaving 12 bases unmatched. The CDR3 spans 15 residues. Per germline, CDR1 MNHEY and CDR2 SMNVEV (reference sequence). CDR3 bases: TGTGCCAGCAGCTCCCCCATTCGGCGGGAGGGTACGCAGTATTTT. This codes for CASSSPIRREGTQYF.

The CDR3 DNA reads as TGTGCCAGCAGCCCTATGACAGGGGCCTATGGCTACACCTTC. Translation: CASSPMTGAYGYTF. This chain connects TRBV5-6 to TRBJ1-2, with 8 bases matching TRBD1. This CDR3 spans 14 amino acids. Per germline, CDR1 SGHDT and CDR2 YYEEEE. With 4 bases clipped from V and 4 bases from J, the junction kept 6 bases outside the gene matches.

The chain couples TRBV4-3 to TRBJ2-5; no definite D call. CDR1 and CDR2 from the germline V gene are LGHNA and YSLEER. V was pared by 1 base and J by 2 bases, with 11 bases between. The CDR3 covers 15 residues. The chain's CDR3 is CASSQGGTWQETQYF. CDR3 coding DNA: TGCGCCAGCAGCCAAGGAGGAACTTGGCAAGAGACCCAGTACTTC.

The rearrangement joins TRBV7-2 to TRBJ2-5; 7 nucleotides align to TRBD2. Matching the DNA end better, TRBJ2-7 makes the J call doubtful. CDR1 and CDR2 (germline): SGHTA, FQGNSA. There are 17 residues in the CDR3. CDR3 bases: TGTGCCAGCAGCACCGTCTCTAGCGGTTATAGCTCCTACGAGCAGTACTTC. Translating gives CASSTVSSGYSSYEQYF.

The chain links TRBV28 to TRBJ2-1; 8 bases align to TRBD2. CDR3 size: 16 residues. The V segment lost 1 base and the J segment 5 bases; nucleotides outside the gene matches: 7. Germline assignment: CDR1 MDHEN and CDR2 SYDVKM. The CDR3 DNA reads TGTGCCAGCAGTTTATACGGGAGGGCGACCCACAATGAGCAGTTCTTC. This sequence encodes CASSLYGRATHNEQFF.

V is TRBV6-6 and J is TRBJ1-1; D might be TRBD1 (5 bases). The CDR3 is 12 residues long. With 7 bases removed from V and 3 bases from J, the gap between germline ends came to 9 bases. Germline loops: CDR1 MNHNY, CDR2 SVGAGI (reference sequence). CDR3: CASILQDTEAFF. CDR3 nucleotide sequence: TGTGCCAGCATCCTACAGGACACTGAAGCTTTCTTT.

V and J are TRBV18 and TRBJ1-3; 8 nucleotides line up with TRBD1. Germline CDR1 is KGHSH and CDR2 is LQKENI. Germline trimming cut 6 bases from V and 0 bases from J; bases unmatched to any gene: 7. This CDR3 is built from 16 residues. The CDR3 spells CASSPEQGGSGNTIYF. The CDR3 nucleotides read TGTGCCAGCTCTCCAGAACAGGGGGGCTCTGGAAACACCATATATTTT.

This chain joins TRBV11-3 and TRBJ1-1; the D is unclear. Trimming cost V 0 bases and J 10 bases, with 15 bases left between them. This CDR3 region has 14 residues. CDR1 is SGHNT, CDR2 YENEEA, per germline. CDR3 DNA sequence: TGTGCCAGCAGCTTAGACAGCTTGAGTCTTTTAGCTTTCTTT. This codes for CASSLDSLSLLAFF.

The chain has TRBV6-6 and TRBJ1-1; 8 bases agree with TRBD1. V lost 4 bases to trimming and J lost 4 bases; unmatched junction nucleotides: 5. Per germline, CDR1 MNHNY and CDR2 SVGAGI (reference sequence). This CDR3 is 14 amino acids long. The CDR3 loop reads CASSFHGQGTEAFF. For the CDR3, the DNA is TGTGCCAGCAGTTTTCACGGACAGGGCACTGAAGCTTTCTTT.

As for this clone: The junction departs from germline at one end; a sequencing error may be responsible. The chain links TRBV7-9 to TRBJ1-4, with D hard to call. The germline V gene encodes CDR1 SEHNR and CDR2 FQNEAQ (reference sequence). The CDR3 extends over 15 amino acids. Here the CDR3 reads CASSLALLGNGKLFF. In nucleotides, the CDR3 is TGTGCCAGCAGCTTAGCTCTATTAGGGAATGGAAAACTGTTTTTT.

The chain carries TRBV5-6 and TRBJ2-5, with 7 bases fitting TRBD2. The CDR3 is 14 residues long. Germline-derived CDR1 and CDR2 are SGHDT and YYEEEE. V dropped 1 base and J dropped 5; count of bases not matched to a gene: 5. CDR3 bases: TGTGCCAGCAGCTTGTTAGAGGGAGGGGAGACCCAGTACTTC. Encoded protein: CASSLLEGGETQYF.

This clone was seen just once. This sequence joins TRBV30 and TRBJ2-5, with 9 bases fitting TRBD1. The CDR3 runs to 15 residues. The germline CDR1 and CDR2 sequences are GTSNPN and SVGIG (reference sequence). The trim removed 0 bases at V and 5 bases at J, leaving 7 bases unmatched. The CDR3 is CAWSVGGQGGETQYF. CDR3 coding DNA: TGTGCCTGGAGTGTAGGGGGACAGGGCGGGGAGACCCAGTACTTC. Drawing the rest from reference TRBV30 and TRBJ2-5, the complete variable domain is SQTIHQWPATLVQPVGSPLSLECTVEGTSNPNLYWYRQAAGRGLQLLFYSVGIGQISSEVPQNLSASRPQDRQFILSSKKLLLSDSGFYLCAWSVGGQGGETQYFGPGTRLLVL.

The chain employs TRBV27 and TRBJ2-5, with D tentatively TRBD1 (6 bases). The germline CDR1 and CDR2 sequences are MNHEY and SMNVEV (reference sequence). The ends were cut back, 3 bases at V and 5 bases at J, with 19 bases in the middle. CDR3 length: 16 amino acids. The CDR3: CASSFPRDNLHETQYF. For the CDR3, the DNA is TGTGCCAGCAGTTTTCCCCGGGACAACCTTCACGAGACCCAGTACTTC.

This chain joins TRBV5-1 and TRBJ2-1, with TRBD1 as a possible D gene (6 bases). From germline, CDR1 is SGHRS and CDR2 YFSETQ. The CDR3 extends over 14 amino acids. Trimming left V 0 bases short and J 9 bases short, with 13 bases between. CDR3 sequence reads: CASSLAAGTIEQFF. For the CDR3, the DNA is TGCGCCAGCAGCTTGGCGGCTGGGACAATTGAGCAGTTCTTC.

J is TRBJ2-7 and V is TRBV7-2, with D unclear. This CDR3 comprises 13 residues. V was clipped by 5 bases and J by 1 base, with 9 bases between them. Per germline, CDR1 SGHTA and CDR2 FQGNSA. The CDR3 nucleotides read TGTGCCAGCAGCCCATTTCAATCCTACGAGCAGTACTTC. Protein sequence: CASSPFQSYEQYF.

This rearrangement joins TRBV10-2 to TRBJ2-7; possibly TRBD2 for D (5 bases). This CDR3 region has 14 residues. V lost 0 bases and J lost 4, with 10 bases in between. Germline values: CDR1 WSHSY, CDR2 SAAADI. CDR3 amino acids: CASSESKIAYEQYF. CDR3 coding DNA: TGCGCCAGCAGTGAGTCGAAGATAGCGTACGAGCAGTACTTC.

J is TRBJ1-1 and V is TRBV4-2; 7 nucleotides align to TRBD1. Germline CDR1 is LGHNA and CDR2 is YNFKEQ. The V segment lost 1 base and the J segment 1 base; nucleotides outside the gene matches: 3. The CDR3 spans 15 residues. For the CDR3, the DNA is TGTGCCAGCAGCCAAGGCCGGACAGGGAACACTGAAGCTTTCTTT. It codes for CASSQGRTGNTEAFF.

V is TRBV5-8 and J is TRBJ2-1, with 10 bases fitting TRBD2. Germline lookup yields CDR1 SGHTS and CDR2 YDEGEE. Trimming removed 0 bases from V and 0 bases from J; junction bases left unmatched: 3. CDR3 length equals 17 residues. The CDR3 sequence is CASSLVSGRYSYNEQFF. Written as DNA, the CDR3 is TGTGCCAGCAGCTTGGTTAGCGGGAGGTACTCCTACAATGAGCAGTTCTTC.

V gene TRBV29-1 combines with J gene TRBJ2-3, with D unresolved. The CDR3 is 12 residues long. V lost 3 bases and J lost 4, with 8 bases in between. Germline V gene data show CDR1 as SQVTM and CDR2 as ANQGSEA. CDR3 sequence reads: CSVELDPDTQYF. DNA of the CDR3: TGCAGCGTTGAGCTGGACCCAGATACGCAGTATTTT.

The rearrangement joins TRBV27 to TRBJ2-7; tentatively, D is TRBD2 (5 bases). Germline V gene data show CDR1 as MNHEY and CDR2 as SMNVEV (reference sequence). Trimming shortened V by 7 bases and J by 2 bases, and 18 bases separated the two germline ends. The CDR3 is 15 amino acids. DNA of the CDR3: TGTGCCAGCAAAAGGTCAGGCCCCGGGGCCTACGAGCAGTACTTC. Its translation is CASKRSGPGAYEQYF.

This chain uses TRBV5-4 with TRBJ2-1; TRBD1 might be the D (6 bases). The CDR3 totals 13 residues. The germline V and J ends were trimmed by 5 bases and 4 bases, with 10 bases remaining between them. Germline CDR1 and CDR2: SGHNT and YYREEE (reference sequence). For the CDR3, the DNA is TGTGCCAGCAGACCCGACAGGTACAATGAGCAGTTCTTC. As protein: CASRPDRYNEQFF.

This chain connects TRBV6-5 to TRBJ1-2, with D tentatively TRBD1 (6 bases). The germline CDR1 and CDR2 sequences are MNHEY and SVGAGI. The V gene lost 7 bases and the J gene lost 8 bases, with 20 bases spanning the gap. The CDR3 is made up of 14 amino acids. The CDR3 spells CASTDPGAMGGYTF. CDR3 nucleotides: TGTGCCAGCACCGACCCAGGGGCTATGGGAGGCTACACCTTC.

The chain couples TRBV18 to TRBJ2-5, with TRBD1 identical over 7 bases. Germline CDR1 KGHSH, CDR2 LQKENI. This CDR3 is built from 12 residues. V trimming: 2 bases; J trimming: 10 bases; junction bases outside the gene matches: 4. CDR3 nucleotide sequence: TGTGCCAGCTCACCAAGGGGGCCCGGCCAGTACTTC. Protein sequence: CASSPRGPGQYF.

The chain links TRBV18 to TRBJ2-1, with 7 positions matching TRBD2. This CDR3 spans 14 amino acids. V lost 5 bases to trimming and J lost 5 bases; unmatched junction nucleotides: 6. CDR1 is KGHSH and CDR2 is LQKENI in the germline V gene. CDR3 sequence (DNA): TGTGCCAGCTCATCGGCTAGCGGTGACAATGAGCAGTTCTTC. Amino acid sequence: CASSSASGDNEQFF.

V gene TRBV7-3 combines with J gene TRBJ1-3; 10 nucleotides line up with TRBD1. The trim removed 1 base at V and 3 bases at J, leaving 9 bases unmatched. From germline, CDR1 is SGHTA and CDR2 FQGTGA. The CDR3 length is 18 residues. CDR3 DNA sequence: TGTGCCAGCAGCTTAAAACCCCCTGGGACAGGGGATGGAAACACCATATATTTT. It codes for CASSLKPPGTGDGNTIYF.